This TCR beta chain was identified during a study of OX40 agonist ivuxolimab in advanced cancers. As for the study more broadly: Ivuxolimab was a fully human IgG2 agonistic monoclonal antibody targeting the costimulatory receptor OX40 (CD134). The paper covers the monotherapy dose-escalation part of the phase I ivuxolimab trial, which included N of about 50 patients. In the dose-escalation cohort, around four fifths of patients were male, and the mean age was approximately 60 years, with a range of roughly 20 to 80. Of the roughly 53 patients in dose escalation, some 20 had hepatocellular carcinoma, some 15 had melanoma, 9 had renal cell carcinoma and 9 had head and neck cancer. Partial responses occurred in three dose-escalation patients, of whom one had hepatocellular carcinoma and two had cutaneous melanoma. The point of sequencing TCRbeta in the periphery was to test whether ivuxolimab changed TCR sequence diversity and drove clonal T-cell expansion. Intravenous ivuxolimab was administered to patients every 2 weeks at six dose levels: 0.01, 0.1, 0.3, 1.5, 3 and 10 mg/kg. Prior anti-PD-1, anti-PD-L1 or anti-CTLA-4 therapy was permitted, and less than 45% of dose-escalation patients had received checkpoint inhibitors.

Overall study results and their limits: On average, CD8+ T cells showed more expanded clones than CD4+ T cells after ivuxolimab. The antigen specificity of the clonally expanded peripheral T cells was not determined. Partial responders in the 0.1-3.0 mg/kg groups had among the lowest normalized peripheral clonal expansion, especially among CD8+ T cells. Low levels of normalized T-cell clonal expansion were also seen in some patients who did not respond. At doses of 0.1 to 3.0 mg/kg, clonal expansion of both CD4+ and CD8+ T cells in blood was seen between baseline and week 6.

On this clone itself: Its antigen has not been determined. Nothing much larger sits one base from this clone, and base qualities are not available.

For sequencing of the TCRbeta CDR3 region, genomic DNA was extracted from the sorted cells. The immunoSEQ Assay was used to sequence the TCRbeta CDR3 regions. TCRdb took over this immuneACCESS table, retaining in-frame rearrangements with V and J assigned. Such tables are incomplete; in checked studies, under half of the missing clones stem from an unresolved V gene, and the remainder is unexplained. This sample is represented by around 30,000 clones; about 81% of them were singletons. About 20% of the sample goes to the ten largest clones. V loses 3 bases, J loses 4 bases, and the germline ends lie 6 bases apart. Spanning cysteine to phenylalanine, the CDR3 consists of 13 amino acids. Here the CDR3 DNA is all that survives: 39 bases in frame from base 1. The germline V gene specifies SGHTA as CDR1 and FQGTGA as CDR2. The trial excluded patients who had a history of autoimmune disease or were on systemic immunosuppression. Peripheral blood for TCR sequencing was drawn from every dose cohort at baseline, at cycle 4 day 1 and at cycle 7 day 1. Samples came from an open-label, multicenter, first-in-human phase I dose-escalation trial of ivuxolimab. Adults with locally advanced or metastatic melanoma, renal cell carcinoma, hepatocellular carcinoma or head and neck squamous cell carcinoma were enrolled in the trial. Before TCR sequencing, CD4+ and CD8+ T cells were separately sorted from peripheral blood.

The TCR was taken from an adult with an advanced solid tumor such as melanoma, head and neck, liver or kidney cancer. The chain is encoded by TRBV7-3 joined to TRBJ2-2, with the D gene uncertain. Sample: CD4+ or CD8+ T cells sorted from blood, taken in a trial of the OX40 agonist ivuxolimab. This receptor carries the CDR3 CASSFSPTGELFF. The nucleotides read TGTGCCAGCAGCTTCAGCCCCACCGGGGAGCTGTTTTTT.